A single sample is the source of the 29 T cell receptor beta chains below, sequenced in a study of cytomegalovirus exposure and HLA in healthy donors. The primer mix had 60 Vbeta and 13 Jbeta primers. Sequencing used immunoSEQ multiplex PCR; TCRdb keeps in-frame clones, though not all of them. The sample includes some 130,000 clones, roughly 82% seen only once; the top ten take approximately 11%. The sample consisted of PBMCs. The receptors derive from a male donor in good health and CMV-seropositive.

About this clone: This CDR3 is also generated by other DNA sequences in the sample. The DNA of the CDR3 is TGTGCCAGCAGTTACGATCCGGGACAGGGATACGAGCAGTACTTC. This encodes CASSYDPGQGYEQYF. The chain combines TRBV6-5 with TRBJ2-7; 9 bases are shared with TRBD1. J lost 4 bases, V lost 2 bases, and 6 bases had no gene match. The CDR3 sequence is 15 residues long. CDR1 is MNHEY and CDR2 is SVGAGI in the germline V gene.

The rearrangement joins TRBV7-2 to TRBJ1-2; 10 bases fit TRBD1. The CDR3 is 13 amino acids. Germline V gene data show CDR1 as SGHTA and CDR2 as FQGNSA. Germline trimming cut 4 bases from V and 8 bases from J; bases unmatched to any gene: 4. The CDR3 is CASSSGQGDGYTF. The CDR3 coding sequence is TGTGCCAGCAGCTCTGGACAGGGGGACGGCTACACCTTC.

J is TRBJ2-1 and V is TRBV28; weak D call: TRBD1 (5 bases). Germline values: CDR1 MDHEN, CDR2 SYDVKM. Trimming cost V 4 bases and J 7 bases, with 17 bases left between them. The CDR3 runs 15 residues. The CDR3 reads CASSSTAGPRNEQFF. CDR3 coding DNA: TGTGCCAGCAGTTCCACCGCAGGGCCGAGGAATGAGCAGTTCTTC.

V gene TRBV7-9 combines with J gene TRBJ2-5; D remains ambiguous. V shed 5 bases and J shed 2 bases, with 27 bases lying between them. The CDR3 totals 19 residues. Germline V gene data show CDR1 as SEHNR and CDR2 as FQNEAQ (reference sequence). The CDR3 bases are TGTGCCAGCAGCCTGGCCCTCAGAGAACAGTATACCTTTCAAGAGACCCAGTACTTC. This translates into CASSLALREQYTFQETQYF.

The chain links TRBV9 to TRBJ2-1; D is possibly TRBD2 (6 bases). Trimming took 0 bases from V and 3 from J, leaving 13 bases between them. Germline loops: CDR1 SGDLS, CDR2 YYNGEE. This CDR3 spans 16 amino acids. CDR3 region: CASSVAGRGGYNEQFF. In DNA, the CDR3 is TGTGCCAGCAGCGTAGCCGGGAGAGGAGGCTACAATGAGCAGTTCTTC.

This chain uses TRBV9 with TRBJ2-1; 15 bases fit TRBD2. The CDR3 is 17 amino acids. The germline CDR1 and CDR2 sequences are SGDLS and YYNGEE. V lost 2 bases to trimming and J lost 2 bases; unmatched junction nucleotides: 2. The DNA for the CDR3 is TGTGCCAGCAGCGTCGGGACTAGCGGGGGGACCTACAATGAGCAGTTCTTC. Its translation: CASSVGTSGGTYNEQFF.

This clone was found a few times. This sequence joins TRBV18 and TRBJ1-5; the match to TRBD1 covers 10 bases. This CDR3 region has 15 residues. CDR1 is KGHSH and CDR2 is LQKENI in the germline V gene. V shed 6 bases and J 3 bases; nucleotides not matched to a gene: 5. In DNA form, the CDR3 reads TGTGCCAGCTCGCCCGGGACAGGGGACAATCAGCCCCAGCATTTT. This translates into CASSPGTGDNQPQHF.

The rearrangement uses TRBV6-6 and TRBJ1-5; no clear D. Germline-derived CDR1 and CDR2 are MNHNY and SVGAGI (reference sequence). The CDR3 loop spans 11 amino acids. The V end was cut by 10 bases, the J end by 6 bases, with 10 bases between. The CDR3: CATSEGQPQHF. Written as DNA, the CDR3 is TGTGCCACCTCCGAGGGTCAGCCCCAGCATTTT.

This clone was counted between two and nine times. The chain links TRBV9 to TRBJ2-5, with 10 bases aligning to TRBD1. Germline CDR1 and CDR2: SGDLS and YYNGEE. V dropped 0 bases and J dropped 2; count of bases not matched to a gene: 7. The CDR3 consists of 17 residues. Here the CDR3 DNA reads TGTGCCAGCAGCGTAGCGGTGGACAGGGGGTTTCAAGAGACCCAGTACTTC. It translates to CASSVAVDRGFQETQYF.

The sample holds one count of this clone. This chain joins TRBV19 and TRBJ2-5; D gene unclear. The germline V gene has CDR1 LNHDA and CDR2 SQIVND (reference sequence). The CDR3 has 15 residues. Trimming took off 3 bases at V and 0 bases at J, with 11 bases between the two ends. Written as DNA, the CDR3 is TGTGCCAGTAGTATGCAGGTCTCGAACCAAGAGACCCAGTACTTC. The encoded protein is CASSMQVSNQETQYF.

This rearrangement joins TRBV6-4 to TRBJ2-7; D may be TRBD1 (5 bases). Germline assignment: CDR1 MRHNA and CDR2 SNTAGT. The germline V and J ends were trimmed by 4 bases and 5 bases, with 12 bases remaining between them. The CDR3 sequence is 13 residues long. This CDR3 is CASSARAGDEQYF. The CDR3 bases are TGTGCCAGCAGTGCCAGGGCAGGCGACGAGCAGTACTTC.

The rearrangement links TRBV11-2 to TRBJ2-3, with 9 bases aligning to TRBD2. After removal of 4 bases from V and 3 bases from J, the junction contained 8 bases not matched to a gene. Looked up from germline, CDR1 is SGHAT and CDR2 is FQNNGV. CDR3 length: 16 residues. The CDR3 region is CASSSPYTSGTDTQYF. The CDR3 coding sequence is TGTGCCAGCAGCTCACCTTATACTAGCGGGACAGATACGCAGTATTTT.

V is TRBV9 and J is TRBJ1-3, with no clear D. Germline values: CDR1 SGDLS, CDR2 YYNGEE. The V end lost 0 bases, the J end lost 4 bases, and 8 bases lay between the germline ends. The CDR3 extends over 14 amino acids. CDR3 DNA: TGTGCCAGCAGCGTAGGGACTGACGGAAACACCATATATTTT. Translation gives CASSVGTDGNTIYF.

V usage is TRBV28 and J usage is TRBJ1-5; TRBD1 is a possible D gene (5 bases). Germline V CDR1 and CDR2: MDHEN, SYDVKM. V lost 6 bases to trimming and J lost 2 bases, with 11 bases between them. This CDR3 spans 14 amino acids. CDR3 sequence: CASSPGGGNQPQHF. The CDR3 DNA sequence: TGTGCCAGCAGCCCGGGAGGGGGCAATCAGCCCCAGCATTTT.

V gene TRBV27 combines with J gene TRBJ2-1; D gene ambiguous. CDR3 length: 15 amino acids. Trimming took off 5 bases at V and 7 bases at J, with 18 bases between the two ends. Germline V CDR1 and CDR2: MNHEY, SMNVEV (reference sequence). DNA of the CDR3: TGTGCCAGCAGTCTTCTAGAGACCCAGCTGAATGAGCAGTTCTTC. As protein: CASSLLETQLNEQFF.

CDR3 sequence: CASSQDGAWTGNTIYF. The CDR3 nucleotides read TGTGCCAGCAGCCAAGATGGAGCGTGGACTGGAAACACCATATATTTT. V usage is TRBV4-2 and J usage is TRBJ1-3; D is undetermined. V was pared by 0 bases and J by 2 bases, with 11 bases between. CDR1 and CDR2 from the germline V gene are LGHNA and YNFKEQ. CDR3 length: 16 amino acids.

This sequence joins TRBV9 and TRBJ2-1, with a tentative D call TRBD1 (6 bases). Per the germline V gene, CDR1 is SGDLS and CDR2 is YYNGEE. V lost 0 bases and J lost 0, with 13 bases in between. This CDR3 contains 17 residues. The CDR3 loop is CASSVEGLGGSYNEQFF. CDR3 coding DNA: TGTGCCAGCAGCGTAGAAGGCTTAGGGGGCTCCTACAATGAGCAGTTCTTC.

The chain uses TRBV4-2 and TRBJ1-4, with D possibly matching TRBD1 (5 bases). The CDR3 totals 19 residues. Per the germline V gene, CDR1 is LGHNA and CDR2 is YNFKEQ. Trimming stripped 1 base from V and 4 bases from J, with 22 bases between. CDR3 bases: TGTGCCAGCAGCCAAGTCAGGCGGGGGATGTTAGAGCTTAATGAAAAACTGTTTTTT. This sequence encodes CASSQVRRGMLELNEKLFF.

The V gene is TRBV13, the J gene TRBJ2-7, with 11 bases identical to TRBD2. V shed 1 base, J shed 2 bases, and the junction held 10 bases outside the gene matches. This CDR3 has 18 amino acids. Germline assignment: CDR1 PRHDT and CDR2 FYEKMQ (reference sequence). Here the CDR3 reads CASSLELGLAGGTYEQYF. The CDR3 DNA is TGTGCCAGCAGCTTAGAGTTGGGGCTAGCGGGAGGAACCTACGAGCAGTACTTC.

CDR3 bases: TGTGCCAGCAGCTTAAGCCCAGCGGGAGGAGGGACCCAGTACTTC. Protein product: CASSLSPAGGGTQYF. V usage is TRBV7-2 and J usage is TRBJ2-5; TRBD2 matches at 9 bases. Looked up from germline, CDR1 is SGHTA and CDR2 is FQGNSA. Germline trimming cut 2 bases from V and 7 bases from J; bases unmatched to any gene: 8. The CDR3 is 15 residues long.

The chain joins TRBV7-2 to TRBJ2-7; 7 bases align to TRBD1. J gave up 4 bases and V 7 bases, and 7 bases lay outside the gene matches. The CDR3 has 13 residues. Per the germline V gene, CDR1 is SGHTA and CDR2 is FQGNSA. The CDR3 DNA follows: TGTGCCAGCACCCGGGACAGCAGTTACGAGCAGTACTTC. This codes for CASTRDSSYEQYF.

This clone was detected only a few times. V usage is TRBV7-3 and J usage is TRBJ2-3, with TRBD1 as a possible D gene (6 bases). Between the trimmed V and J ends, which lost 4 bases and 1 base, there was a span of 12 bases. This CDR3 has 15 amino acids. Looked up from germline, CDR1 is SGHTA and CDR2 is FQGTGA. CDR3 DNA: TGTGCCAGCAGCTCAGGGGTAGGGGGCACAGATACGCAGTATTTT. Its protein is CASSSGVGGTDTQYF.

The CDR3 sequence is CAIRGTSGSHEQFF. In DNA, the CDR3 is TGTGCCATAAGGGGGACTAGCGGGAGTCATGAGCAGTTCTTC. The chain employs TRBV10-3 and TRBJ2-1, with TRBD2 identical over 14 bases. After removal of 9 bases from V and 8 bases from J, the junction contained 6 bases not matched to a gene. Per the germline V gene, CDR1 is ENHRY and CDR2 is SYGVKD. The length of the CDR3 is 14 residues.

The chain carries TRBV4-2 and TRBJ2-7; 10 nucleotides line up with TRBD2. From germline, CDR1 is LGHNA and CDR2 YNFKEQ. The CDR3 runs to 13 residues. V shed 6 bases and J 4 bases; nucleotides not matched to a gene: 3. The CDR3 DNA follows: TGTGCCAGCAGACCTAGCGGGAGATACGAGCAGTACTTC. It encodes CASRPSGRYEQYF.

The chain couples TRBV7-8 to TRBJ2-5, with 7 bases aligning to TRBD2. The DNA matches TRBJ2-7 better at its end, which makes the J call doubtful. This CDR3 has 15 amino acids. CDR1 and CDR2 from the germline V gene are SGHVS and FQNEAQ. The CDR3 DNA sequence: TGTGCCAGCAGCCATGGGCTGGGGGGGACCCACGAGCAGTACTTC. Residues: CASSHGLGGTHEQYF.

The chain employs TRBV28 and TRBJ1-5; D is unclear. Germline CDR1 MDHEN, CDR2 SYDVKM. Deletions cut 6 bases from V and 7 bases from J, with 16 bases between. The CDR3 is 14 amino acids. The CDR3 spells CASRGEGVSQPQHF. DNA of the CDR3: TGTGCCAGCAGGGGAGAGGGCGTGAGCCAGCCCCAGCATTTT.

This chain links TRBV2 with TRBJ2-2; 14 bases line up with TRBD2. The germline V gene encodes CDR1 SNHLY and CDR2 FYNNEI. Trimming removed 9 bases from V and 5 bases from J; junction bases left unmatched: 8. CDR3 size: 16 residues. CDR3 amino acids: CASTGLAGEETGELFF. The CDR3 DNA is TGTGCCAGTACGGGACTAGCGGGAGAAGAAACCGGGGAGCTGTTTTTT.

V is TRBV18 and J is TRBJ1-5; 7 bases agree with TRBD1. This CDR3 has 16 amino acids. Germline V gene sequence: CDR1 KGHSH, CDR2 LQKENI. With V trimmed by 3 bases and J by 0 bases, 5 bases remained unmatched. CDR3 sequence: CASSPGTDNSNQPQHF. The CDR3 nucleotides are TGTGCCAGCTCACCCGGGACAGACAATAGCAATCAGCCCCAGCATTTT.

On this clone itself: One junction end disagrees with the germline gene, perhaps due to a read error. The CDR3 is CASSLHPGQQNTEALF. In nucleotides, the CDR3 is TGTGCCAGCAGCTTGCACCCCGGACAGCAAAACACTGAAGCTCTCTTT. This sequence joins TRBV5-4 and TRBJ1-1; maybe TRBD1 (6 bases). The germline V gene encodes CDR1 SGHNT and CDR2 YYREEE (reference sequence). This CDR3 has 16 residues.